Presented here are 31 T cell receptor beta chains from one specimen sequenced in a study of blood T cell repertoires in COVID-19. Only in-frame clones appear in the TCRdb table, and some are missing; sequencing was by immunoSEQ multiplex PCR. The repertoire has about 150,000 clones, roughly 85% of them found once; the top ten carry under 20%. Sequencing was done on a sample of PBMCs or T cells enriched from blood (not recorded which). The receptors come from a woman in her 70s in a cohort exposed to, infected with or recovered from COVID-19 (not recorded which).

A remark on this clone: The same CDR3 arises from other DNA sequences in this sample as well. The V call is TRBV2, the J call TRBJ1-1; D is perhaps TRBD1 (5 bases). This CDR3 is built from 14 residues. V lost 4 bases and J lost 1, with 10 bases in between. Germline loops: CDR1 SNHLY, CDR2 FYNNEI. The CDR3 DNA reads as TGTGCCAGCAGTGTGCAGGGAGGGAACACTGAAGCTTTCTTT. Translating it yields CASSVQGGNTEAFF.

Concerning this clone itself: The junction shows a germline mismatch at one end, possibly a read error. This chain links TRBV9 with TRBJ2-1; 8 bases line up with TRBD1. The germline V gene has CDR1 SGDLS and CDR2 YYNGEE. There are 15 residues in the CDR3. The CDR3 reads CAGSVGGTGTYEQFF. CDR3 nucleotides: TGTGCCGGCAGCGTTGGCGGGACAGGTACCTATGAGCAGTTCTTC.

The J gene is TRBJ1-1, the V gene TRBV7-3, with D perhaps TRBD1 (5 bases). Germline V gene sequence: CDR1 SGHTA, CDR2 FQGTGA. Trimming removed 4 bases at V and 4 bases at J, with 10 bases between. CDR3 length: 13 amino acids. The CDR3 region has the DNA TGTGCCAGCAGCTACTTCCAGGGCACTGAAGCTTTCTTT. Translated, it gives CASSYFQGTEAFF.

For the CDR3, the DNA is TGTGCCAGCTCACCAAATCGTGCAGGCGCTAATGAAAAACTGTTTTTT. It encodes CASSPNRAGANEKLFF. The rearrangement links TRBV18 to TRBJ1-4; no firm D call. The ends were cut back, 2 bases at V and 3 bases at J, with 13 bases in the middle. The CDR3 runs to 16 residues. In germline, CDR1 is KGHSH, CDR2 LQKENI.

V gene TRBV28 combines with J gene TRBJ1-5; weak D call: TRBD1 (5 bases). The V gene lost 2 bases and the J gene lost 4 bases, with 12 bases spanning the gap. The CDR3 is made up of 15 amino acids. Germline-derived CDR1 and CDR2 are MDHEN and SYDVKM. Here the CDR3 reads CASSLIRAGNQPQHF. The CDR3 region has the DNA TGTGCCAGCAGTTTAATCAGGGCTGGGAATCAGCCCCAGCATTTT.

The chain couples TRBV20-1 to TRBJ2-2; 13 nucleotides line up with TRBD2. Germline V gene sequence: CDR1 DFQATT, CDR2 SNEGSKA (reference sequence). The V gene end was trimmed by 3 bases and the J gene end by 7 bases; junction bases not matched to a gene: 23. This CDR3 comprises 21 residues. The CDR3 sequence: CSASSPVETSGRTHGGGELFF. The CDR3 region has the DNA TGCAGTGCTAGTTCGCCCGTAGAGACTAGCGGGAGGACCCATGGAGGCGGGGAGCTGTTTTTT.

The rearrangement joins TRBV7-3 to TRBJ1-5, with D unclear. The V gene's germline CDR1 is SGHTA and CDR2 FQGTGA. Deletions cut 8 bases from V and 6 bases from J, with 17 bases between. There are 14 residues in the CDR3. The chain's CDR3 is CASPPHLAGQPQHF. The CDR3 nucleotides are TGTGCCAGCCCCCCACATTTGGCGGGTCAGCCCCAGCATTTT.

The chain joins TRBV7-2 to TRBJ2-7, with D possibly matching TRBD2 (7 bases). The V end lost 2 bases, the J end lost 4 bases, and 21 bases lay between the germline ends. This CDR3 is 17 amino acids long. From germline, CDR1 is SGHTA and CDR2 FQGNSA. The CDR3 region is CASSLRGGAGVLYEQYF. Written as DNA, the CDR3 is TGTGCCAGCAGCTTAAGAGGGGGGGCAGGGGTTCTGTACGAGCAGTACTTC.

This chain connects TRBV28 to TRBJ2-7; 8 bases match TRBD1. Germline CDR1 and CDR2: MDHEN and SYDVKM. The V segment lost 5 bases and the J segment 2 bases; nucleotides outside the gene matches: 8. This CDR3 comprises 15 residues. The CDR3 is CASSPGGRATYEQYF. As DNA, the CDR3 is TGTGCCAGCAGTCCAGGGGGCAGGGCGACCTACGAGCAGTACTTC.

The V gene is TRBV2, the J gene TRBJ2-1, with 11 bases identical to TRBD2. V shed 6 bases and J 7 bases; nucleotides not matched to a gene: 8. The CDR3 runs to 15 residues. From germline, CDR1 is SNHLY and CDR2 FYNNEI. CDR3 nucleotide sequence: TGTGCCAGCAGGATAGCGGGAGGGCCAGGGAATGAGCAGTTCTTC. Protein: CASRIAGGPGNEQFF.

The chain uses TRBV28 and TRBJ1-2, with no clear D. This CDR3 has 12 amino acids. The germline V gene encodes CDR1 MDHEN and CDR2 SYDVKM. V lost 5 bases and J 4 bases, leaving 8 bases between the germline ends. The CDR3 DNA is TGTGCCAGCAGTGGCAGTTCCTATGGCTACACCTTC. It encodes CASSGSSYGYTF.

This sequence joins TRBV10-3 and TRBJ1-2; TRBD1 matches 8 bases. V was pared by 6 bases and J by 5 bases, with 5 bases of the junction left unmatched. The CDR3 runs 13 residues. Germline V gives CDR1 ENHRY, CDR2 SYGVKD. The CDR3 DNA reads as TGTGCCATCAGCCAGGGGGCGCGGTATGGCTACACCTTC. This gives the protein CAISQGARYGYTF.

A few counts support this clone. The chain combines TRBV5-4 with TRBJ2-1, with 11 bases lining up with TRBD2. Unmatched junction bases numbered 9, after V lost 3 bases and J lost 7 bases. The germline CDR1 and CDR2 sequences are SGHNT and YYREEE (reference sequence). This CDR3 region has 16 residues. CDR3 sequence reads: CASSSKGLADFNEQFF. The CDR3 DNA reads TGTGCCAGCAGCTCGAAGGGACTAGCGGATTTTAATGAGCAGTTCTTC.

The chain couples TRBV11-2 to TRBJ2-7; 8 bases align to TRBD2. The length of the CDR3 is 15 residues. Germline CDR1 and CDR2: SGHAT and FQNNGV. V was pared by 1 base and J by 5 bases, with 7 bases of the junction left unmatched. DNA for the CDR3: TGTGCCAGCAGCTTAGTGGAGGTCGGGAGGGACGAGCAGTACTTC. It is translated as CASSLVEVGRDEQYF. Together with reference TRBV11-2 and TRBJ2-7, the CDR3 gives the full variable domain: EAGVAQSPRYKIIEKRQSVAFWCNPISGHATLYWYQQILGQGPKLLIQFQNNGVVDDSQLPKDRFSAERLKGVDSTLKIQPAKLEDSAVYLCASSLVEVGRDEQYFGPGTRLTVT.

The chain has TRBV5-6 and TRBJ1-6, with D possibly matching TRBD1 (6 bases). Trimming pared 4 bases from V and 4 bases from J, leaving 12 bases between. The CDR3 loop spans 15 amino acids. From germline, CDR1 is SGHDT and CDR2 YYEEEE. The CDR3 loop reads CASSRQETYNSPLHF. In DNA, the CDR3 is TGTGCCAGCAGCCGACAGGAGACTTATAATTCACCCCTCCACTTT.

The chain has TRBV18 and TRBJ2-1, with D hard to call. Germline assignment: CDR1 KGHSH and CDR2 LQKENI. Trimming shortened V by 3 bases and J by 0 bases, and 12 bases separated the two germline ends. CDR3 length equals 16 residues. The DNA for the CDR3 is TGTGCCAGCTCACCGTTCGAGGAGAGCTCCTACAATGAGCAGTTCTTC. Residues: CASSPFEESSYNEQFF.

The genes are TRBV5-6 and TRBJ2-5; 8 bases line up with TRBD2. Unmatched junction bases numbered 3, after V lost 3 bases and J lost 5 bases. Germline-derived CDR1 and CDR2 are SGHDT and YYEEEE. The CDR3 is 13 amino acids. CDR3 in amino acids: CASSSAGVETQYF. The CDR3, as DNA: TGTGCCAGCAGCTCAGCGGGAGTGGAGACCCAGTACTTC. The complete variable domain, with remaining parts taken from reference TRBV5-6 and TRBJ2-5, reads DAGVTQSPTHLIKTRGQQVTLRCSPKSGHDTVSWYQQALGQGPQFIFQYYEEEERQRGNFPDRFSGHQFPNYSSELNVNALLLGDSALYLCASSSAGVETQYFGPGTRLLVL.

CDR3 nucleotides: TGTGCCAGCAGCTCGGACAGGGGGCTCCCACGCTCCGAGCAGTACTTC. Amino acid sequence: CASSSDRGLPRSEQYF. The chain uses TRBV5-6 and TRBJ2-7; TRBD1 aligns across 11 bases. V gave up 3 bases and J gave up 6 bases; unmatched junction bases: 11. The CDR3 sequence is 16 residues long. The germline V gene encodes CDR1 SGHDT and CDR2 YYEEEE.

V gene TRBV19 combines with J gene TRBJ2-5; perhaps TRBD1 as D (5 bases). Germline CDR1 is LNHDA and CDR2 is SQIVND (reference sequence). V dropped 3 bases and J dropped 6 bases, with 14 bases sitting between them. The CDR3 has 14 amino acids. CDR3 nucleotides: TGTGCCAGTAGTATGACAGCCCAACTACAGACCCAGTACTTC. It translates to CASSMTAQLQTQYF.

Points on this clone: The junction shows a germline mismatch at one end, possibly a read error. This rearrangement joins TRBV12-5 to TRBJ1-3; D gene ambiguous. Germline CDR1 and CDR2: LGHNT and FRNRAP. CDR3 size: 16 residues. CDR3 in amino acids: CASGLDSAGSRNTIYF. The CDR3 DNA sequence: TGTGCTAGTGGTTTGGACTCCGCGGGCTCTCGAAACACCATATATTTT. The entire variable domain, with the rest obtained from reference TRBV12-5 and TRBJ1-3, is as follows: DARVTQTPRHKVTEMGQEVTMRCQPILGHNTVFWYRQTMMQGLELLAYFRNRAPLDDSGMPKDRFSAEMPDATLATLKIQPSEPRDSAVYFCASGLDSAGSRNTIYFGEGSWLTVV.

The gene calls are TRBV12-3 or TRBV12-4 and TRBJ1-1; no definite D call. This CDR3 is built from 10 residues. Trimming shortened V by 11 bases and J by 2 bases, and 6 bases separated the two germline ends. The CDR3 nucleotides read TGTGCCTCTGGCAACACTGAAGCTTTCTTT. It specifies CASGNTEAFF.

The V gene is TRBV10-1, the J gene TRBJ2-4; 8 bases match TRBD2. Germline trimming cut 9 bases from V and 2 bases from J; bases unmatched to any gene: 21. Germline V gives CDR1 WNHNN, CDR2 SYGVQD (reference sequence). The CDR3 is 19 amino acids. CDR3 nucleotide sequence: TGCGCCAGAACCGAACCGGGACTAGTCCGGAGCGGGCCCAAAAACATTCAGTACTTC. It encodes CARTEPGLVRSGPKNIQYF.

This chain links TRBV18 with TRBJ2-1; no clear D. Trimming took 6 bases from V and 10 from J, leaving 13 bases between them. Per germline, CDR1 KGHSH and CDR2 LQKENI. This CDR3 is 12 amino acids long. This CDR3 reads CASSSRVLEQFF. The CDR3 DNA sequence: TGTGCCAGCTCCTCTAGAGTCCTGGAGCAGTTCTTC. Based on the CDR3 plus reference TRBV18 and TRBJ2-1, the full variable domain is NAGVMQNPRHLVRRRGQEARLRCSPMKGHSHVYWYRQLPEEGLKFMVYLQKENIIDESGMPKERFSAEFPKEGPSILRIQQVVRGDSAAYFCASSSRVLEQFFGPGTRLTVL.

This chain links TRBV3-1 (or the pseudogene TRBV3-2) with TRBJ1-6, with TRBD1 matching over 8 bases. The CDR3 consists of 16 residues. With 4 bases clipped from V and 6 bases from J, the junction kept 8 bases outside the gene matches. CDR1 is LGHDT, CDR2 YNNKEL, per germline (reference sequence). This CDR3 is CASSPLDRAGNSPLHF. The CDR3 coding sequence is TGTGCCAGCAGCCCACTGGACAGGGCGGGTAATTCACCCCTCCACTTT.

The chain employs TRBV7-2 and TRBJ2-1; D gene unclear. Germline CDR1 reads SGHTA; CDR2 reads FQGNSA. The CDR3 spans 15 residues. Trimming pared 1 base from V and 2 bases from J, leaving 9 bases between. CDR3 sequence: CASSLEFPAYNEQFF. The DNA for the CDR3 is TGTGCCAGCAGCTTAGAATTTCCTGCCTACAATGAGCAGTTCTTC.

V is TRBV21-1 and J is TRBJ1-1. TRBV21-1 is given as a pseudogene. The CDR3 is 13 residues long. CDR3 sequence (DNA): TGTGCCAGCAGTATTGAGGAGCTCACTGAAGCTTTCTTT. Protein sequence: CASSIEELTEAFF.

The V and J genes are TRBV20-1 and TRBJ2-1; 10 positions match TRBD2. V shed 3 bases, J shed 4 bases, and the junction held 0 bases outside the gene matches. Germline V gene lookup returns CDR1 DFQATT and CDR2 SNEGSKA (reference sequence). The CDR3 is made up of 13 amino acids. The CDR3 here is CSASSGRYNEQFF. In DNA form, the CDR3 reads TGCAGTGCTAGTAGCGGGAGGTACAATGAGCAGTTCTTC.

This clone was detected only a few times. The V and J genes are TRBV18 and TRBJ1-5, with D possibly matching TRBD1 (5 bases). V lost 5 bases and J lost 4, with 12 bases in between. Germline V gives CDR1 KGHSH, CDR2 LQKENI. This CDR3 contains 14 residues. The CDR3 bases are TGTGCCAGCTCATATTGGCAGGGAAATCAGCCCCAGCATTTT. This codes for CASSYWQGNQPQHF.

The chain recombines TRBV10-3 with TRBJ2-7; maybe TRBD2 (6 bases). The V gene lost 4 bases and the J gene lost 4 bases, with 17 bases spanning the gap. The CDR3 spans 15 residues. Germline loops: CDR1 ENHRY, CDR2 SYGVKD. The CDR3 protein is CAISGSLGGRYEQYF. In DNA, the CDR3 is TGTGCCATCAGTGGATCCTTGGGGGGACGATACGAGCAGTACTTC.

The rearrangement links TRBV18 to TRBJ2-7; D possibly corresponds to TRBD2 (7 bases). This CDR3 region has 14 residues. V was pared by 0 bases and J by 6 bases, with 12 bases between. Per the germline V gene, CDR1 is KGHSH and CDR2 is LQKENI. CDR3 DNA sequence: TGTGCCAGCTCACCACCTATGGGGGGGCCCGAGCAGTACTTC. Its translation is CASSPPMGGPEQYF.

This rearrangement joins TRBV5-4 to TRBJ2-3; TRBD2 matches 9 bases. The CDR3 covers 20 residues. Trimming cost V 4 bases and J 3 bases; bases outside gene matches: 21. The V gene's germline CDR1 is SGHNT and CDR2 YYREEE (reference sequence). CDR3 residues: CASSVGSPRHGLANTDTQYF. The CDR3 DNA is TGTGCCAGCAGCGTCGGCAGCCCAAGACACGGACTAGCGAATACAGATACGCAGTATTTT.